The 25 T cell receptor beta chains below come from one sample, sequenced in a study of OX40 agonist ivuxolimab in advanced cancers. The repertoire was sequenced with immunoSEQ multiplex PCR; TCRdb's copy has only in-frame clones and lacks some. Altogether 12,000 or so clones are present, around 83% being singletons, with the ten largest covering just under 30%. The material was CD4+ or CD8+ T cells sorted from blood, obtained in a trial of the OX40 agonist ivuxolimab. These receptors all come from an adult with an advanced solid tumor such as melanoma, head and neck, liver or kidney cancer.

V and J are TRBV5-4 and TRBJ2-5, with TRBD1 matching 9 bases. The DNA end favors TRBJ2-7, so the J call may be wrong. The CDR3 has 14 amino acids. CDR1 is SGHNT, CDR2 YYREEE, per germline (reference sequence). The CDR3 DNA follows: TGTGCCATGAGTCAAAGTGGGACAGGGCGCGAGCAGTACTTC. Translation: CAMSQSGTGREQYF.

The gene calls are TRBV7-8 and TRBJ1-3, with TRBD1 as a possible D gene (5 bases). Germline CDR1 reads SGHVS; CDR2 reads FQNEAQ. The CDR3 is 15 residues long. V lost 5 bases and J lost 0, with 11 bases in between. The CDR3 sequence is CASSLDMGSGNTIYF. The CDR3 DNA reads as TGTGCCAGCAGCCTGGACATGGGCTCTGGAAACACCATATATTTT.

The chain links TRBV7-2 to TRBJ2-7; 8 bases align to TRBD1. The CDR3 contains 16 residues. Germline CDR1 SGHTA, CDR2 FQGNSA. Unmatched junction bases numbered 11, after V lost 5 bases and J lost 2 bases. CDR3 sequence: CASSLGQRGQAYEQYF. Written as DNA, the CDR3 is TGTGCCAGCAGCCTAGGTCAAAGGGGACAGGCCTACGAGCAGTACTTC.

The gene calls are TRBV27 and TRBJ2-5; D ambiguous. CDR1 is MNHEY and CDR2 is SMNVEV in the germline V gene (reference sequence). This CDR3 comprises 15 residues. V was cut by 5 bases and J by 2 bases, with 15 bases left in between. The CDR3 DNA reads as TGTGCCAGCAGTCCGCGACGGACCGATCAAGAGACCCAGTACTTC. It translates to CASSPRRTDQETQYF.

In DNA, the CDR3 is TGTGCCAGCACGGCAGGGGTTCCCTACGAGCAGTACTTC. Translating it yields CASTAGVPYEQYF. V and J are TRBV2 and TRBJ2-7, with D possibly being TRBD1 (6 bases). V dropped 7 bases and J dropped 2 bases, with 12 bases sitting between them. Germline CDR1 SNHLY, CDR2 FYNNEI. The CDR3 covers 13 residues.

The chain recombines TRBV28 with TRBJ2-7; D remains unclear. V lost 5 bases, J lost 6 bases, and 5 bases lay in between. This CDR3 has 10 residues. The germline gives CDR1 MDHEN, CDR2 SYDVKM. CDR3 bases: TGTGCCAGCAGTACCGTCGAGCAGTACTTC. Amino acids: CASSTVEQYF.

Points on this clone: The germline gene is not matched at one end of the junction; a read error may be the cause. Other DNA sequences within the sample encode an identical CDR3. The rearrangement links TRBV6-1 to TRBJ1-5, with a tentative D call TRBD1 (6 bases). CDR1 MNHNS and CDR2 SASEGT come from the germline V gene. The CDR3 is made up of 15 amino acids. CDR3: CASGVGGGSNQPQHF. The CDR3 DNA sequence: TGCGCCAGCGGTGTAGGGGGAGGGAGCAATCAGCCCCAGCATTTT.

The chain uses TRBV7-6 and TRBJ2-2, with TRBD2 matching over 7 bases. Germline CDR1 is SGHVS and CDR2 is FNYEAQ. The ends lost 2 bases at V and 5 bases at J; junction bases unmatched: 5. The CDR3 has 15 amino acids. CDR3 in DNA: TGTGCCAGCAGCTTATCTGGGGGGGAGACCGGGGAGCTGTTTTTT. Its protein product is CASSLSGGETGELFF.

The rearrangement uses TRBV4-1 and TRBJ1-2; D remains unclear. The CDR3 loop spans 16 amino acids. Trimming shortened V by 0 bases and J by 8 bases, and 19 bases separated the two germline ends. The germline CDR1 and CDR2 sequences are MGHRA and YSYEKL. CDR3 nucleotides: TGCGCCAGCAGCCAAGATCTCCCCTCTCAACCTATCGGCTACACCTTC. Translating gives CASSQDLPSQPIGYTF.

The J gene is TRBJ2-2, the V gene TRBV10-3; D may be TRBD2 (6 bases). The germline gives CDR1 ENHRY, CDR2 SYGVKD. CDR3 length: 17 amino acids. Trimming cost V 3 bases and J 7 bases, with 21 bases left between them. DNA for the CDR3: TGTGCCATCAGTGAACCCAGCGGGCGGCCAAACGGCGGGGAGCTGTTTTTT. It encodes CAISEPSGRPNGGELFF.

This clone was counted a single time. The chain joins TRBV10-1 to TRBJ2-1, with 11 bases lining up with TRBD2. This CDR3 has 14 amino acids. Unmatched junction bases numbered 3, after V lost 2 bases and J lost 9 bases. Germline V gene sequence: CDR1 WNHNN, CDR2 SYGVQD (reference sequence). This CDR3 is CASSEGSGRGEQFF. The DNA for the CDR3 is TGCGCCAGCAGTGAGGGTAGCGGGAGGGGTGAGCAGTTCTTC.

CDR3 bases: TGCGCCAGCAGCCAAGATAGAAGGAACACTGAAGCTTTCTTT. This translates into CASSQDRRNTEAFF. V gene TRBV4-3 combines with J gene TRBJ1-1; D is uncertain. This CDR3 contains 14 residues. Germline V gives CDR1 LGHNA, CDR2 YSLEER. V gave up 0 bases and J gave up 1 base, with 6 bases separating them.

V is TRBV9 and J is TRBJ2-1; D not resolved. With 7 bases removed from V and 5 bases from J, the gap between germline ends came to 7 bases. This CDR3 region has 11 residues. Germline V gives CDR1 SGDLS, CDR2 YYNGEE. CDR3 nucleotides: TGTGCCAGCGGGTGGGACAATGAGCAGTTCTTC. Translated: CASGWDNEQFF.

V and J are TRBV13 and TRBJ2-1; 10 positions agree with TRBD2. CDR1 is PRHDT and CDR2 is FYEKMQ in the germline V gene (reference sequence). This CDR3 comprises 16 residues. V lost 5 bases to trimming and J lost 9 bases; unmatched junction nucleotides: 13. In nucleotides, the CDR3 is TGTGCCAGCAGCCCGGGACTAGCGATCCCGTTTGGTGAGCAGTTCTTC. It specifies CASSPGLAIPFGEQFF.

The CDR3 loop is CASLNTRKTYGYTF. The CDR3 DNA follows: TGTGCCAGCTTGAATACAAGAAAGACCTATGGCTACACCTTC. V gene TRBV9 combines with J gene TRBJ1-2; D is uncertain. V lost 7 bases to trimming and J lost 4 bases, with 17 bases between them. The CDR3 length is 14 residues. Germline-derived CDR1 and CDR2 are SGDLS and YYNGEE. The whole variable domain, remainder taken from reference TRBV9 and TRBJ1-2, is DSGVTQTPKHLITATGQRVTLRCSPRSGDLSVYWYQQSLDQGLQFLIQYYNGEERAKGNILERFSAQQFPDLHSELNLSSLELGDSALYFCASLNTRKTYGYTFGSGTRLTVV.

The chain uses TRBV6-1 and TRBJ2-1; D remains ambiguous. This CDR3 contains 16 residues. Germline CDR1 is MNHNS and CDR2 is SASEGT. The germline V and J ends were trimmed by 1 base and 8 bases, with 18 bases remaining between them. CDR3 protein: CASSEGVPLGTYEQFF. CDR3 DNA: TGTGCCAGCAGTGAAGGGGTACCCCTGGGTACCTATGAGCAGTTCTTC.

This sequence joins TRBV5-4 and TRBJ2-7; 10 bases map to TRBD1. Germline trimming cut 3 bases from V and 2 bases from J; bases unmatched to any gene: 5. The CDR3 totals 15 residues. The V gene's germline CDR1 is SGHNT and CDR2 YYREEE (reference sequence). The CDR3 region has the DNA TGTGCCAGCAGCTCCGGGACAGGGGACCCCTACGAGCAGTACTTC. Translated, it gives CASSSGTGDPYEQYF.

This CDR3 is CASSSPWTSGSTDTQYF. The CDR3 nucleotides are TGTGCCAGCAGTTCGCCCTGGACTAGCGGGAGCACAGATACGCAGTATTTT. The gene calls are TRBV27 and TRBJ2-3; the match to TRBD2 covers 11 bases. CDR3 length equals 17 residues. In germline, CDR1 is MNHEY, CDR2 SMNVEV (reference sequence). Losses at the gene ends were 4 bases for V and 0 bases for J; bases not matched to a gene: 6.

Note on this clone: This sample includes further DNA sequences coding for the same CDR3. The V gene is TRBV7-2, the J gene TRBJ2-7; 10 bases match TRBD1. Unmatched junction bases numbered 10, after V lost 2 bases and J lost 6 bases. In germline, CDR1 is SGHTA, CDR2 FQGNSA. The CDR3 contains 16 residues. Written as DNA, the CDR3 is TGTGCCAGCAGCTTACGACCGGGACAGGGGAGAGGCGAGCAGTACTTC. It specifies CASSLRPGQGRGEQYF. The full variable domain, in which reference TRBV7-2 and TRBJ2-7 provide the parts outside the CDR3, is GAGVSQSPSNKVTEKGKDVELRCDPISGHTALYWYRQSLGQGLEFLIYFQGNSAPDKSGLPSDRFSAERTGGSVSTLTIQRTQQEDSAVYLCASSLRPGQGRGEQYFGPGTRLTVT.

This chain's CDR3 is CASSPWGRGETQYF. The CDR3 DNA sequence: TGTGCCAGCAGCCCCTGGGGCCGGGGAGAGACCCAGTACTTC. This chain links TRBV14 with TRBJ2-5; perhaps D is TRBD1 or TRBD2 (5 bases each). Trimming took off 4 bases at V and 4 bases at J, with 13 bases between the two ends. The CDR3 runs to 14 residues. CDR1 is SGHDN, CDR2 FVKESK, per germline. The full variable domain, with the rest looked up from reference TRBV14 and TRBJ2-5, is EAGVTQFPSHSVIEKGQTVTLRCDPISGHDNLYWYRRVMGKEIKFLLHFVKESKQDESGMPNNRFLAERTGGTYSTLKVQPAELEDSGVYFCASSPWGRGETQYFGPGTRLLVL.

This chain connects TRBV11-2 to TRBJ2-7, with 12 nucleotides matching TRBD2. The junction had 10 bases not matched to a gene; V was cut back by 1 base and J by 3 bases. This CDR3 contains 18 residues. CDR1 is SGHAT, CDR2 FQNNGV, per germline. Here the CDR3 reads CASSLGGLGTSGYYEQYF. The CDR3 nucleotides read TGTGCCAGCAGCTTAGGGGGGCTAGGGACTAGCGGGTACTACGAGCAGTACTTC.

The V gene is TRBV6-5, the J gene TRBJ2-7, with 10 bases lining up with TRBD2. CDR3 size: 13 residues. CDR1 and CDR2 (germline): MNHEY, SVGAGI. Germline trimming cut 8 bases from V and 3 bases from J; bases unmatched to any gene: 4. This chain's CDR3 is CASGGLANYEQYF. The CDR3 DNA follows: TGTGCCAGCGGGGGACTAGCGAACTACGAGCAGTACTTC.

This clone showed up just once. The chain combines TRBV7-6 with TRBJ2-3, with D unresolved. V lost 1 base and J 1 base, leaving 9 bases between the germline ends. CDR3 size: 15 residues. The V gene's germline CDR1 is SGHVS and CDR2 FNYEAQ. CDR3 in amino acids: CASSLEPGRTDTQYF. The CDR3 nucleotides are TGTGCCAGCAGCTTAGAGCCCGGACGCACAGATACGCAGTATTTT.

The count of this clone is one. The chain couples TRBV5-1 to TRBJ2-7; 8 bases are shared with TRBD1. Germline-derived CDR1 and CDR2 are SGHRS and YFSETQ. V dropped 0 bases and J dropped 5; count of bases not matched to a gene: 4. This CDR3 has 14 amino acids. The CDR3 DNA is TGCGCCAGCAGCTTGGGGGCAGGGGGCGACGAGCAGTACTTC. This codes for CASSLGAGGDEQYF.

CDR3: CASSSVEETQYF. CDR3 in DNA: TGTGCCAGCAGTTCGGTGGAGGAGACCCAGTACTTC. This chain joins TRBV28 and TRBJ2-5, with D hard to call. Germline CDR1 reads MDHEN; CDR2 reads SYDVKM. The CDR3 totals 12 residues. Trimming shortened V by 4 bases and J by 5 bases, and 8 bases separated the two germline ends.